The next 24 T cell receptor beta chains were all read from a single sample in a study of Graves' ophthalmopathy and Graves' hyperthyroidism. RNA transcripts provided the template for amplifying TCR beta CDR3 regions. After a first-round RT-PCR with HTBI primers, a second-round multiplex PCR was run. MiXCR was run by TCRdb on the multiplex PCR reads, yielding one entry per CDR3 protein. The sample has about 400,000 distinct CDR3 sequences, around 19% seen once. Material: peripheral blood. All receptors come from a woman aged 18-29 years with Graves' ophthalmopathy.

Note on this clonotype: Germline is not matched at one junction end, which may reflect a read error. The CDR3 loop is CAISGGVNTGELSF. The CDR3 DNA follows: TGTGCCATCAGTGGTGGAGTGAACACCGGGGAGCTGTCTTTT. The chain recombines TRBV10-3 with TRBJ2-2; TRBD2 is a possible D gene (5 bases). From germline, CDR1 is ENHRY and CDR2 SYGVKD. The CDR3 is 14 residues long.

This clonotype showed up many times. The genes are TRBV6-5 and TRBJ1-1; D unclear. The CDR3 loop spans 12 amino acids. V was trimmed by 6 bases and J by 3 bases, leaving 8 bases between them. From germline, CDR1 is MNHEY and CDR2 SVGAGI. CDR3: CASRREDTEAFF. As DNA, the CDR3 is TGTGCCAGCAGGCGGGAGGACACTGAAGCTTTCTTT.

This clonotype was picked up many times. V is TRBV12-3 or TRBV12-4 and J is TRBJ1-1, with unresolved D. V lost 1 base and J 2 bases, leaving 8 bases between the germline ends. This CDR3 is built from 14 residues. The CDR3 bases are TGTGCCAGCAGTTTAGACAGCCCAAACACTGAAGCTTTCTTT. Its protein is CASSLDSPNTEAFF.

This clonotype was seen repeatedly, ten times or more. The chain combines TRBV20-1 with TRBJ2-7; maybe TRBD2 (6 bases). Trimming took 5 bases from V and 6 from J, leaving 14 bases between them. There are 12 residues in the CDR3. In germline, CDR1 is DFQATT, CDR2 SNEGSKA (reference sequence). CDR3 in DNA: TGCAGTGCTCGGGACTTGACCTCCGAGCAGTACTTC. Residues: CSARDLTSEQYF.

This clonotype was picked up a small number of times. The chain joins TRBV20-1 to TRBJ1-6, with D unclear. The V and J ends lost 3 bases and 0 bases respectively, with 12 bases between them. CDR1 and CDR2 from the germline V gene are DFQATT and SNEGSKA (reference sequence). There are 16 residues in the CDR3. The CDR3 region is CSASQATGSYNSPLHF. CDR3 coding DNA: TGCAGTGCTAGTCAGGCGACGGGCTCCTATAATTCACCCCTCCACTTT.

The chain combines TRBV9 with TRBJ2-2; D may be TRBD1 or TRBD2 (5 bases each). Germline V gene sequence: CDR1 SGDLS, CDR2 YYNGEE. Trimming left V 4 bases short and J 7 bases short, with 26 bases between. The CDR3 is 18 residues long. CDR3 in DNA: TGTGCCAGCAGCCCGACCGATGGGACCTGGCCGGGCTACGGGGAGCTGTTTTTT. Residues: CASSPTDGTWPGYGELFF.

This clonotype was recorded many times. This rearrangement joins TRBV30 to TRBJ1-5; TRBD1 matches at 8 bases. This CDR3 spans 15 amino acids. The V segment lost 1 base and the J segment 7 bases; nucleotides outside the gene matches: 9. Germline CDR1 GTSNPN, CDR2 SVGIG (reference sequence). The CDR3 bases are TGTGCCTGGAGTGCCCCGGACAGGGTCGGGCAGCCCCAGCATTTT. Translation gives CAWSAPDRVGQPQHF. Based on the CDR3 plus reference TRBV30 and TRBJ1-5, the full variable domain is SQTIHQWPATLVQPVGSPLSLECTVEGTSNPNLYWYRQAAGRGLQLLFYSVGIGQISSEVPQNLSASRPQDRQFILSSKKLLLSDSGFYLCAWSAPDRVGQPQHFGDGTRLSIL.

This clonotype was observed at least ten times. The chain joins TRBV29-1 to TRBJ1-1; no reliable D call. CDR3 size: 13 residues. Germline V CDR1 and CDR2: SQVTM, ANQGSEA. V dropped 4 bases and J dropped 1 base, with 10 bases sitting between them. The CDR3 DNA is TGCAGCGTTGTGGGCAGGAAGAACACTGAAGCTTTCTTT. This codes for CSVVGRKNTEAFF.

Many counts were recorded for this clonotype. The V gene is TRBV9, the J gene TRBJ2-7, with D possibly called TRBD1 or TRBD2 (5 bases each). The CDR3 totals 14 residues. Germline CDR1 SGDLS, CDR2 YYNGEE. Between the trimmed V and J ends, which lost 4 bases and 5 bases, there was a span of 16 bases. The CDR3 region is CASSPRQGRDEQYF. The CDR3 nucleotides are TGTGCCAGCAGCCCTCGTCAGGGACGGGACGAGCAGTACTTC.

This clonotype was observed many times. V is TRBV10-3 and J is TRBJ1-1, with 8 bases matching TRBD1. This CDR3 contains 13 residues. CDR1 and CDR2 from the germline V gene are ENHRY and SYGVKD. The V gene end was trimmed by 4 bases and the J gene end by 11 bases; junction bases not matched to a gene: 9. The CDR3 reads CAISGGRGHQAFF. In DNA form, the CDR3 reads TGTGCCATCAGTGGTGGCAGGGGGCATCAGGCTTTCTTT.

This clonotype was recorded many times. This CDR3 fails to terminate in the conserved phenylalanine or tryptophan, so it likely reflects a read error. The DNA is left out, because the CDR3 cannot be placed on it with certainty; the CDR3 is given as TCRdb lists it. V gene TRBV28 combines with J gene TRBJ1-2; TRBD1 is the table's D call, not checked against the DNA. The germline V gene encodes CDR1 MDHEN and CDR2 SYDVKM. From its first to its last residue, the CDR3 has 12 amino acids. CDR3 region: CASSSPGTGWLV.

The V call is TRBV6-1, the J call TRBJ1-2, with a tentative D call TRBD1 (5 bases). V lost 7 bases and J lost 2, with 17 bases in between. The CDR3 consists of 15 residues. Germline CDR1 reads MNHNS; CDR2 reads SASEGT. CDR3 DNA: TGTGCCAGCAAACCCGGCGGGGGGACGAACTATGGCTACACCTTC. Protein sequence: CASKPGGGTNYGYTF.

Comments on this clonotype: The junction departs from the called germline gene at one end, perhaps through a read error. The chain is built from TRBV29-1 and TRBJ2-7, with D unresolved. The germline V gene encodes CDR1 SQVTM and CDR2 ANQGSEA. This CDR3 has 14 residues. The CDR3 DNA follows: TGCAGCGTTGAAGGCAGGACGACGTCCTACGAGCGGTACTTC. It encodes CSVEGRTTSYERYF.

In this sample, this clonotype turned up a few times. J is TRBJ2-7 and V is TRBV10-1, with 9 bases matching TRBD2. J was trimmed by 6 bases and V by 5 bases; bases with no gene match: 8. Germline V gives CDR1 WNHNN, CDR2 SYGVQD (reference sequence). This CDR3 spans 14 amino acids. Here the CDR3 DNA reads TGCGCCAGCAGTACCGGGACTAGCAGCTCCGAGCAGTACTTC. This gives the protein CASSTGTSSSEQYF.

This clonotype has a count of ten or more. J is TRBJ2-7 and V is TRBV7-9; perhaps TRBD2 as D (6 bases). The germline V and J ends were trimmed by 7 bases and 0 bases, with 13 bases remaining between them. Germline CDR1 reads SEHNR; CDR2 reads FQNEAQ (reference sequence). The CDR3 is 14 residues long. CDR3 sequence reads: CASTRDSSSYEQYF. The CDR3 DNA follows: TGTGCCAGCACCAGGGACTCAAGCTCCTACGAGCAGTACTTC.

This clonotype was detected ten times or more. This chain joins TRBV15 and TRBJ2-1, with TRBD1 matching over 10 bases. Germline V gene lookup returns CDR1 LNHNV and CDR2 YYDKDF (reference sequence). This CDR3 spans 16 amino acids. With V trimmed by 5 bases and J by 2 bases, 6 bases remained unmatched. Here the CDR3 reads CATSGTGDRAYNEQFF. Written as DNA, the CDR3 is TGTGCCACCAGCGGGACAGGGGATCGCGCCTACAATGAGCAGTTCTTC.

This chain joins TRBV7-9 and TRBJ1-2; perhaps TRBD1 as D (5 bases). Germline V gene lookup returns CDR1 SEHNR and CDR2 FQNEAQ (reference sequence). CDR3 length: 15 residues. V was pared by 1 base and J by 0 bases, with 9 bases between. CDR3: CASSLGQNPNYGYTF. The DNA for the CDR3 is TGTGCCAGCAGCTTAGGACAGAACCCTAACTATGGCTACACCTTC.

The chain joins TRBV12-3 or TRBV12-4 to TRBJ2-7; TRBD1 agrees at 8 bases. There are 15 residues in the CDR3. Germline trimming cut 3 bases from V and 6 bases from J; bases unmatched to any gene: 10. CDR3 bases: TGTGCCAGCAGTTTCCTTTGGACAGGGATTGGCGAGCAGTACTTC. It yields the protein CASSFLWTGIGEQYF.

The genes are TRBV6-5 and TRBJ1-2; 9 bases agree with TRBD1. The CDR3 runs 15 residues. Germline values: CDR1 MNHEY, CDR2 SVGAGI. V lost 3 bases, J lost 4 bases, and 6 bases stayed unmatched. CDR3 region: CASSYSGTGIYGYTF. In DNA form, the CDR3 reads TGTGCCAGCAGTTATTCCGGGACAGGGATCTATGGCTACACCTTC.

This clonotype occurred many times. This chain links TRBV20-1 with TRBJ2-2; 7 bases are shared with TRBD2. Germline assignment: CDR1 DFQATT and CDR2 SNEGSKA (reference sequence). CDR3 length equals 15 residues. The junction had 12 bases not matched to a gene; V was cut back by 3 bases and J by 8 bases. CDR3 coding DNA: TGCAGTGCTAGTGCCGGCGGGAGAGGGCGGGGGGAGCTGTTTTTT. Protein: CSASAGGRGRGELFF.

This clonotype was seen many times. This chain connects TRBV20-1 to TRBJ1-5; TRBD1 might be the D (5 bases). Per the germline V gene, CDR1 is DFQATT and CDR2 is SNEGSKA (reference sequence). The CDR3 has 13 amino acids. The V end was cut by 7 bases, the J end by 0 bases, with 10 bases between. CDR3 coding DNA: TGCAGTGTTGAAGGGGTTAGCAATCAGCCCCAGCATTTT. The encoded protein is CSVEGVSNQPQHF.

This clonotype was picked up many times. The V call is TRBV6-5, the J call TRBJ2-7; D is undetermined. V lost 2 bases and J 6 bases, leaving 5 bases between the germline ends. The CDR3 runs 11 residues. In germline, CDR1 is MNHEY, CDR2 SVGAGI. CDR3 sequence: CASSYIGEQYF. DNA of the CDR3: TGTGCCAGCAGTTACATTGGCGAGCAGTACTTC.

This clonotype was counted many times. V is TRBV11-2 and J is TRBJ2-7; TRBD2 agrees at 13 bases. The germline gives CDR1 SGHAT, CDR2 FQNNGV. The ends lost 1 base at V and 3 bases at J; junction bases unmatched: 9. The CDR3 sequence is 18 residues long. Here the CDR3 reads CASSLVGLAGVGHYEQYF. DNA for the CDR3: TGTGCCAGCAGCTTAGTAGGACTAGCGGGAGTGGGCCACTACGAGCAGTACTTC.

This clonotype came up many times. The gene calls are TRBV18 and TRBJ1-2; no definite D call. The CDR3 runs 13 residues. Germline values: CDR1 KGHSH, CDR2 LQKENI. Trimming cost V 3 bases and J 1 base, with 6 bases left between them. CDR3 DNA sequence: TGTGCCAGCTCACCGGACCTTAACTATGGCTACACCTTC. This translates into CASSPDLNYGYTF.